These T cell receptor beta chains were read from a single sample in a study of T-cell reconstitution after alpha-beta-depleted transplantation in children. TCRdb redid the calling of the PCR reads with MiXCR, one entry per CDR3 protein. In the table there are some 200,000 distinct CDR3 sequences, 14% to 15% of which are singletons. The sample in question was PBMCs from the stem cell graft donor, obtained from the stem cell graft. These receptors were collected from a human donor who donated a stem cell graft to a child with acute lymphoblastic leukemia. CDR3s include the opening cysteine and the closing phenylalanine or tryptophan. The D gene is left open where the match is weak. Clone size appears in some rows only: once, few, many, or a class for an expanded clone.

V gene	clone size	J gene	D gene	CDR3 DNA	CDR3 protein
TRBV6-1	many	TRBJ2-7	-	TGTGCCAGCAGTGAATACGGCGGTGGGGGAAAGGACGAGCAGTACTTC	CASSEYGGGGKDEQYF
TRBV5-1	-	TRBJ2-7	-	TGCGCCAGCAGTAACCCGAACAGGGCCAACGAGCAGTACTTC	CASSNPNRANEQYF
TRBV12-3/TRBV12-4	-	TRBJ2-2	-	TGTGCCAGCAGTTTAGCGCCGTGGGTCCTAGCGAACACCGGGGAGCTGTTTTTT	CASSLAPWVLANTGELFF
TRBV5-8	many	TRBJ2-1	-	TGTGCCAGCAGCTGGAGATCCAGGACGATAGTCCACAATGAGCAGTTCTTC	CASSWRSRTIVHNEQFF
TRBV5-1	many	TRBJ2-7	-	TGCGCCAGCAGCTTGTTTGGTAGCTCCTACGAGCAGTACTTC	CASSLFGSSYEQYF
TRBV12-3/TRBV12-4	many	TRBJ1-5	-	TGTGCCAGCAGCCTAAGCCCCAGGGATCAGCCCCAGCATTTT	CASSLSPRDQPQHF
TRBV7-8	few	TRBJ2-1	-	TGTGCCAGCAGCCAGAGATCGGGGGAAGAGTCCGATGAGCAGTTCTTC	CASSQRSGEESDEQFF
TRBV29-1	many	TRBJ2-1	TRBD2	TGCAGCGTCGAAGGGACTAGCAATGAGCAGTTCTTC	CSVEGTSNEQFF
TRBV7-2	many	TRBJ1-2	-	TGTGCCAGCAGCCTAGGGACAACCTATGGCTACACCTTC	CASSLGTTYGYTF
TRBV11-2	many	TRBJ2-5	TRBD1	TGTGCCAGCAGCCTCATGGGACAGCAAGAGACCCAGTACTTC	CASSLMGQQETQYF
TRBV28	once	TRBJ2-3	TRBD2	TGTGCCAGCAGCACACTAGCGGAGGGGATTAGCACAGATACGCAGTATTTT	CASSTLAEGISTDTQYF
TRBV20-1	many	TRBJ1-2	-	TGCAGTGCTAGAGAGCGTCAGGGGATTACTACTAACTATGGCTACACCTTC	CSARERQGITTNYGYTF
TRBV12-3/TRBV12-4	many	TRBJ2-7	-	TGTGCCAGCAGGGTTTTGGACGAGCAGTACTTC	CASRVLDEQYF
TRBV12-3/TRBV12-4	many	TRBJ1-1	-	TGTGCCAGCAGCCTCCCGGGATTTGAAGCTTTCTTT	CASSLPGFEAFF
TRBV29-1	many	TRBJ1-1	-	TGCAGCGTTGAAGTCCGGCTAGGGTACACTGAAGCTTTCTTT	CSVEVRLGYTEAFF
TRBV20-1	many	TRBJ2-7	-	TGCAGTGCTAGTGGACGCGGTTGGGAACGCGAGCAGTACTTC	CSASGRGWEREQYF
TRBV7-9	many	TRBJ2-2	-	TGTGCCAGCAGCTTAGGAGCGTACACCGGGGAGCTGTTTTTT	CASSLGAYTGELFF
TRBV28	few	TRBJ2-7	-	TGTGCCAGTTCGACAGGACCCTACGAGCAGTACTTC	CASSTGPYEQYF
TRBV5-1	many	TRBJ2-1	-	TGCGCCAGCAGCTTGCGGTACGTCGGTGAGCAGTTCTTC	CASSLRYVGEQFF
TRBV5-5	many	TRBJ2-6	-	TGTGCCAGCAGCTTGGGTTCCGGGGGTGCTGGGGCCAACGTCCTGACTTTC	CASSLGSGGAGANVLTF